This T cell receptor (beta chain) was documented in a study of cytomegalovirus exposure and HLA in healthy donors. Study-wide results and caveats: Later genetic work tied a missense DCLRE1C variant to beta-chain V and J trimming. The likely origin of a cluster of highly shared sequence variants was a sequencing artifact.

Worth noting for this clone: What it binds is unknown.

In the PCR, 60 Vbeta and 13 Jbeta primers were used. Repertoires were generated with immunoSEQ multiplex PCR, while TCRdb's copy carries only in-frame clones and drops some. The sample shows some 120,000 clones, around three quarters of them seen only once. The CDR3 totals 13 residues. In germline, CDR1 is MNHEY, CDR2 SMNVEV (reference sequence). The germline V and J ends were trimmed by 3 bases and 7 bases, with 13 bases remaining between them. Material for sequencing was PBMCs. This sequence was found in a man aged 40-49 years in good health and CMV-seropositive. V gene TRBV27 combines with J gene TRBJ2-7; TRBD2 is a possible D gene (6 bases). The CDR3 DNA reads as TGTGCCAGCAGTTTCCTAGGGAGCGGGGAGCAGTACTTC. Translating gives CASSFLGSGEQYF.